The rows below give T cell receptor beta chains drawn from one sample of a study of CD8 T cells in ankylosing spondylitis. TCRdb used MiXCR to reprocess the 5' RACE reads, holding one entry per CDR3 protein. The profile shows some 220,000 distinct CDR3 sequences, roughly 8% of them singletons. Sequencing was done on a sample of blood, either unsorted or a sorted T cell fraction (not recorded which). Source of these receptors: a female donor with ankylosing spondylitis or in good health (not recorded which). CDR3s include the opening cysteine and the closing phenylalanine or tryptophan. D genes are given only for firm matches. Some rows mark clone size as missing; the rest say once, few, many or name a class of expanded clone.

CDR3 protein: CASSPPGTADGELFF
CDR3 DNA: TGCGCCAGCAGCCCACCCGGGACAGCGGACGGGGAGCTGTTTTTT
V gene: TRBV5-1
D gene: TRBD1
J gene: TRBJ2-2
clone size: many

CDR3 protein: CASSTGTEETQYF
CDR3 DNA: TGTGCCAGCAGCACCGGGACAGAAGAGACCCAGTACTTC
V gene: TRBV12-3/TRBV12-4
D gene: TRBD1
J gene: TRBJ2-5
clone size: many

CDR3 protein: CASRAGRTLYGYTF
CDR3 DNA: TGTGCCAGCAGAGCCGGACGGACTCTTTATGGCTACACCTTC
V gene: TRBV2
D gene: .
J gene: TRBJ1-2
clone size: few

CDR3 protein: CASSLAALAGSTDTQYF
CDR3 DNA: TGTGCCAGCAGCTTAGCCGCTCTAGCGGGAAGCACAGATACGCAGTATTTT
V gene: TRBV7-9
D gene: TRBD2
J gene: TRBJ2-3
clone size: few

CDR3 protein: CASSLRLAGDHEQFF
CDR3 DNA: TGTGCCAGCAGTTTACGGCTAGCGGGAGACCATGAGCAGTTCTTC
V gene: TRBV28
D gene: TRBD2
J gene: TRBJ2-1
clone size: few

CDR3 protein: CANNVGMSNGYTF
CDR3 DNA: TGTGCCAACAATGTGGGGATGAGTAATGGCTACACCTTC
V gene: TRBV2
D gene: .
J gene: TRBJ1-2
clone size: .

CDR3 protein: CASSPASRSYNGQFF
CDR3 DNA: TGTGCCAGCAGTCCGGCTAGCCGCTCCTACAATGGGCAGTTCTTC
V gene: TRBV25-1
D gene: .
J gene: TRBJ2-1
clone size: .

CDR3 protein: CASSSLGTQYF
CDR3 DNA: TGTGCCAGCAGCTCGTTAGGGACCCAGTACTTC
V gene: TRBV27
D gene: .
J gene: TRBJ2-5
clone size: many

CDR3 protein: CSAGLGGGFSHEQFF
CDR3 DNA: TGCAGTGCTGGCCTGGGGGGAGGGTTCTCCCATGAGCAGTTCTTC
V gene: TRBV20-1
D gene: TRBD2
J gene: TRBJ2-1
clone size: many

CDR3 protein: CASGFLDRGVGEQFF
CDR3 DNA: TGTGCTAGTGGTTTTTTGGACAGAGGGGTTGGGGAGCAGTTCTTC
V gene: TRBV12-5
D gene: .
J gene: TRBJ2-1
clone size: many

CDR3 protein: CASSEKATSSGELFF
CDR3 DNA: TGTGCCAGCAGTGAAAAGGCGACTAGCTCCGGGGAGCTGTTTTTT
V gene: TRBV25-1
D gene: TRBD2
J gene: TRBJ2-2
clone size: .

CDR3 protein: CSAPSRKDTQYF
CDR3 DNA: TGCAGTGCCCCCTCTCGGAAAGATACGCAGTATTTT
V gene: TRBV20-1
D gene: .
J gene: TRBJ2-3
clone size: many

CDR3 protein: CASSPGGSPYNEQFF
CDR3 DNA: TGCGCCAGCTCTCCAGGGGGCTCCCCCTACAATGAGCAGTTCTTC
V gene: TRBV4-1
D gene: TRBD1
J gene: TRBJ2-1
clone size: few

CDR3 protein: CASRFDREEAFF
CDR3 DNA: TGTGCCAGCAGGTTCGACAGGGAGGAAGCTTTCTTT
V gene: TRBV25-1
D gene: TRBD1
J gene: TRBJ1-1
clone size: many

CDR3 protein: CAISVAGVDYGYTF
CDR3 DNA: TGTGCCATCAGTGTAGCAGGGGTAGACTATGGCTACACCTTC
V gene: TRBV10-3
D gene: .
J gene: TRBJ1-2
clone size: .

CDR3 protein: CASSATPFFDPRGSGANVLTF
CDR3 DNA: TGTGCCAGCAGCGCAACTCCATTTTTTGATCCCAGGGGATCCGGGGCCAACGTCCTGACTTTC
V gene: TRBV7-6
D gene: .
J gene: TRBJ2-6
clone size: many

CDR3 protein: CASSSGISVSYEQYF
CDR3 DNA: TGTGCCAGCAGTTCCGGAATTAGCGTTTCCTACGAGCAGTACTTC
V gene: TRBV12-3/TRBV12-4
D gene: .
J gene: TRBJ2-7
clone size: .

CDR3 protein: CASSRTGDTQYF
CDR3 DNA: TGTGCCAGCTCTCGGACGGGGGATACGCAGTATTTT
V gene: TRBV18
D gene: .
J gene: TRBJ2-3
clone size: many

CDR3 protein: CSVGSGDRDQPQHF
CDR3 DNA: TGCAGCGTTGGTTCAGGGGACCGGGATCAGCCCCAGCATTTT
V gene: TRBV29-1
D gene: .
J gene: TRBJ1-5
clone size: many

CDR3 protein: CASSLQQGTYGYTF
CDR3 DNA: TGTGCCAGCAGCTTACAACAGGGCACCTATGGCTACACCTTC
V gene: TRBV5-6
D gene: .
J gene: TRBJ1-2
clone size: many

CDR3 protein: CASSLAYDLAGVSETQYF
CDR3 DNA: TGTGCCAGCAGCTTAGCGTATGATCTAGCGGGAGTCTCTGAGACCCAGTACTTC
V gene: TRBV11-1
D gene: TRBD2
J gene: TRBJ2-5
clone size: many

CDR3 protein: CASSRTGINQPQHF
CDR3 DNA: TGTGCCAGCAGCCGGACAGGGATAAATCAGCCCCAGCATTTT
V gene: TRBV9
D gene: TRBD1
J gene: TRBJ1-5
clone size: many

CDR3 protein: CARSARPGELFF
CDR3 DNA: TGTGCCCGGAGTGCCAGACCCGGGGAGCTGTTTTTT
V gene: TRBV30
D gene: .
J gene: TRBJ2-2
clone size: .

CDR3 protein: CSAVGQREETQYF
CDR3 DNA: TGCAGTGCTGTAGGACAGAGAGAAGAGACCCAGTACTTC
V gene: TRBV20-1
D gene: .
J gene: TRBJ2-5
clone size: many

CDR3 protein: CASSLTGWPYEQYF
CDR3 DNA: TGTGCCAGCAGCCTTACGGGATGGCCCTACGAGCAGTACTTC
V gene: TRBV11-2
D gene: .
J gene: TRBJ2-7
clone size: .

CDR3 protein: CASSDGTDPNTGELFF
CDR3 DNA: TGTGCCAGCAGCGACGGGACAGACCCGAACACCGGGGAGCTGTTTTTT
V gene: TRBV6-1
D gene: TRBD1
J gene: TRBJ2-2
clone size: many

CDR3 protein: CASSRPRDHYGYTF
CDR3 DNA: TGTGCCAGCAGCCGCCCCAGGGATCACTATGGCTACACCTTC
V gene: TRBV7-2
D gene: .
J gene: TRBJ1-2
clone size: few

CDR3 protein: CASSLTGPEQYF
CDR3 DNA: TGTGCCAGCAGCCTGACAGGGCCCGAGCAGTACTTC
V gene: TRBV7-9
D gene: TRBD1
J gene: TRBJ2-7
clone size: few

CDR3 protein: CASSFARVNQPQHF
CDR3 DNA: TGTGCCAGCAGTTTCGCCAGGGTCAATCAGCCCCAGCATTTT
V gene: TRBV6-5
D gene: .
J gene: TRBJ1-5
clone size: many

CDR3 protein: CASSPNAGQRYGYTF
CDR3 DNA: TGTGCCAGCAGCCCAAATGCGGGACAGAGATATGGCTACACCTTC
V gene: TRBV3-1
D gene: TRBD1
J gene: TRBJ1-2
clone size: many